This is a list of T cell receptor beta chains from one sample in a study of blood T cell repertoires in COVID-19. Assay used: immunoSEQ multiplex PCR; TCRdb lists only in-frame clones, some missing. The sample lists approximately 450,000 clones; 70% to 90% were seen once. The specimen sequenced was PBMCs or T cells enriched from blood (not recorded which). Every receptor here comes from a woman aged 18 to 35 with acute COVID-19. CDR3s include the opening cysteine and the closing phenylalanine or tryptophan.

cdr3_length j_call v_call cdr3_aa
17 TRBJ2-4 TRBV28 CASSFSTRGLAKNIQYF
16 TRBJ2-7 TRBV5-1 CASSVTGTGGTYEQYF
16 TRBJ2-5 TRBV15 CATSRDPGGVIETQYF
14 TRBJ2-7 TRBV10-3 CAISTGTGSGEQYF
15 TRBJ2-5 TRBV4-3 CASSQDITGQETQYF
15 TRBJ2-7 TRBV7-2 CASSRGGTETYEQYF
13 TRBJ1-2 TRBV18 CASSPPGQAGYTF
17 TRBJ1-3 TRBV18 CASSPLGQGSSGNTIYF
15 TRBJ1-5 TRBV9 CASSVDGGAIGSQHF
15 TRBJ2-5 TRBV14 CASSQAGLASETQYF